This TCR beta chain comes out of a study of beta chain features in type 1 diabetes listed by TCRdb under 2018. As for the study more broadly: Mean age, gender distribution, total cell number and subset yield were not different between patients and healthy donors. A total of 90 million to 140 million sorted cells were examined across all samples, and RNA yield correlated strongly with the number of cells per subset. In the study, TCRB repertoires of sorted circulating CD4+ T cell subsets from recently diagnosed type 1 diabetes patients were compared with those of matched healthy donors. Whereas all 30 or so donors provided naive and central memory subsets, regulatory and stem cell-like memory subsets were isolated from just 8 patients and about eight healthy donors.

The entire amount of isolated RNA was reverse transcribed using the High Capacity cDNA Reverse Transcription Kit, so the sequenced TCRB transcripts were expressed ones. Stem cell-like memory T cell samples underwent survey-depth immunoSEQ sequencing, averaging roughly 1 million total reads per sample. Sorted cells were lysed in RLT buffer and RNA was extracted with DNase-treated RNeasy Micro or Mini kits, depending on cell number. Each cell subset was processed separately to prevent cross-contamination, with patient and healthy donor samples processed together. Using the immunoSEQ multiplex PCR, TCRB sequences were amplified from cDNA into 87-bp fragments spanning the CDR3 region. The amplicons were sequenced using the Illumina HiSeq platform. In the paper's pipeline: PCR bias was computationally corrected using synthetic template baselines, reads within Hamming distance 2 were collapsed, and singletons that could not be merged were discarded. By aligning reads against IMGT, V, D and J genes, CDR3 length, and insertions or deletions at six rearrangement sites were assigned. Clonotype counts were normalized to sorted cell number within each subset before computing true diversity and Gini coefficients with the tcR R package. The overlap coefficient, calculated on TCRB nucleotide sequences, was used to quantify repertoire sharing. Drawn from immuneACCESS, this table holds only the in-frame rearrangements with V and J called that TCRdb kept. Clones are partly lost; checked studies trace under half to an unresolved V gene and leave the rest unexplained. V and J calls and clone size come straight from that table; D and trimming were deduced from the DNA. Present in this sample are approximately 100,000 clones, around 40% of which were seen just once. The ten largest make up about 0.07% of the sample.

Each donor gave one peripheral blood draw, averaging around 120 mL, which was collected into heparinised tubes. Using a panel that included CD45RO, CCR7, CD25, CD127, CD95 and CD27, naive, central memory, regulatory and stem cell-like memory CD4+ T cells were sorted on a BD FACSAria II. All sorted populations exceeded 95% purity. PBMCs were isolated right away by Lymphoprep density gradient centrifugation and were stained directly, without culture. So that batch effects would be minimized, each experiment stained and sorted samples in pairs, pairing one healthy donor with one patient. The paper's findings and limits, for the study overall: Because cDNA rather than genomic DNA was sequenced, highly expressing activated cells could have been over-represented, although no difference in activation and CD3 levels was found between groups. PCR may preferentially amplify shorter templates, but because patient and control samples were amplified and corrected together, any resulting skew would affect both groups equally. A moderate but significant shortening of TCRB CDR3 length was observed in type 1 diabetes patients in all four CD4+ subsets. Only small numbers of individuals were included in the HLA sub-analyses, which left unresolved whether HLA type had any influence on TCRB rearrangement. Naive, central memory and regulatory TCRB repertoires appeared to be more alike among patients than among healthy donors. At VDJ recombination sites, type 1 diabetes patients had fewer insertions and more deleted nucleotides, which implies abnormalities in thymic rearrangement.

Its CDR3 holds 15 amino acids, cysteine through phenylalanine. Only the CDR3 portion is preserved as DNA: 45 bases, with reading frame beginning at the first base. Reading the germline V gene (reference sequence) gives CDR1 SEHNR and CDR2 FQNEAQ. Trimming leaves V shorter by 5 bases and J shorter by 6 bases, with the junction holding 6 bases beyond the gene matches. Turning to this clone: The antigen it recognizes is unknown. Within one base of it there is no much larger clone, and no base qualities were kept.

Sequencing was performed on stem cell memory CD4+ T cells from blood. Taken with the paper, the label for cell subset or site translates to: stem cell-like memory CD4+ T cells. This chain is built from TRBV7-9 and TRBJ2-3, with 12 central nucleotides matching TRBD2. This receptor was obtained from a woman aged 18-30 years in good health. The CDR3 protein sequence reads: CASSPTSGRRDTQYF. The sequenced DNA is TGTGCCAGCAGCCCGACTAGCGGGAGACGCGATACGCAGTATTTT.